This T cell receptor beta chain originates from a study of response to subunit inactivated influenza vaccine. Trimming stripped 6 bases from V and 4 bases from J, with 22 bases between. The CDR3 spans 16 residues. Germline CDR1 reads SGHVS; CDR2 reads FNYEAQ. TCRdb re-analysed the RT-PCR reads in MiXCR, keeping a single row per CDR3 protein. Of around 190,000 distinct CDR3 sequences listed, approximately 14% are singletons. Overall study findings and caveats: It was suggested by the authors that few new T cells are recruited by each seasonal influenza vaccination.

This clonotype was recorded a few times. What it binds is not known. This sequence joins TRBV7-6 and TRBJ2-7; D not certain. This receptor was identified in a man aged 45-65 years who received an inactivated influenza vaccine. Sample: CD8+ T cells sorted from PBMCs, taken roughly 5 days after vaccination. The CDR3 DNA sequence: TGTGCCAGCAGTTCCAACGCGAATGATGCGAGTTACGAGCAGTACTTC. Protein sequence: CASSSNANDASYEQYF.